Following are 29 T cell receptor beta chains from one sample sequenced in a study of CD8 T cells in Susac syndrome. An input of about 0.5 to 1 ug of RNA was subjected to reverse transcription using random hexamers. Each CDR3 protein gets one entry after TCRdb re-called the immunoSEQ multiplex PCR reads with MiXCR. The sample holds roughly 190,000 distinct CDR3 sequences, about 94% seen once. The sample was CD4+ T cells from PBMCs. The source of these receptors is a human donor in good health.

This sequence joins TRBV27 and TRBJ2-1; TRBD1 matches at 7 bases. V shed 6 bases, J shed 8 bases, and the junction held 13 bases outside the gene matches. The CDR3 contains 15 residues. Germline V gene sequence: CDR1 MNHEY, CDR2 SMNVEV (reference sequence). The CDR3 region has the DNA TGTGCCAGCAGCCGTACTCCTACAGGGGTCCATGAGCAGTTCTTC. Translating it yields CASSRTPTGVHEQFF.

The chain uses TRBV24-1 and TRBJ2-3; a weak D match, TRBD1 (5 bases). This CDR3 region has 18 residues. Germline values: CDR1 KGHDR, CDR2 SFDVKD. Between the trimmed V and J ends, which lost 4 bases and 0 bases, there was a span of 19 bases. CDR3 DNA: TGTGCCACCAGTGAGGCAGGGTGGCGGCCCCCTAGCACAGATACGCAGTATTTT. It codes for CATSEAGWRPPSTDTQYF.

The CDR3 bases are TGTGCCAGCAGCCCTGGTTACACCGGGGAGCTGTTTTTT. Amino acid sequence: CASSPGYTGELFF. This chain uses TRBV6-5 with TRBJ2-2; D call uncertain. Trimming removed 6 bases at V and 3 bases at J, with 8 bases between. CDR3 length: 13 residues. Germline loops: CDR1 MNHEY, CDR2 SVGAGI.

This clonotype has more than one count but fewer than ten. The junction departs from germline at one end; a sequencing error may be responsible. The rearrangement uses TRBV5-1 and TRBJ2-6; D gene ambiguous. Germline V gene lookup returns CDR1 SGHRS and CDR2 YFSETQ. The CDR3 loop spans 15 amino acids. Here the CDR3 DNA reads TGTGCCAGCAGCTTAGGAAGCTCTGGGGCCAACGTCCTGACTTTC. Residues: CASSLGSSGANVLTF. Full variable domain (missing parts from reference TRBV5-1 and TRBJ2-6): KAGVTQTPRYLIKTRGQQVTLSCSPISGHRSVSWYQQTPGQGLQFLFEYFSETQRNKGNFPGRFSGRQFSNSRSEMNVSTLELGDSALYLCASSLGSSGANVLTFGAGSRLTVL.

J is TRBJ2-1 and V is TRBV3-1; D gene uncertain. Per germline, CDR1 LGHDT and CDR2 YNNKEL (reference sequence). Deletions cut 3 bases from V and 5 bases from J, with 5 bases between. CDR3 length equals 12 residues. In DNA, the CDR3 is TGTGCCAGCAGCCACCAGAACAATGAGCAGTTCTTC. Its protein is CASSHQNNEQFF.

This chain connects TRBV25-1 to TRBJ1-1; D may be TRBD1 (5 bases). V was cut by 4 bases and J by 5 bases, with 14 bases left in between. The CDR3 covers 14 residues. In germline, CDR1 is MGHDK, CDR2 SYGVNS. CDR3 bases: TGTGCCAGCAGTGCCTTAGCAGGGAGGACTGAAGCTTTCTTT. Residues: CASSALAGRTEAFF.

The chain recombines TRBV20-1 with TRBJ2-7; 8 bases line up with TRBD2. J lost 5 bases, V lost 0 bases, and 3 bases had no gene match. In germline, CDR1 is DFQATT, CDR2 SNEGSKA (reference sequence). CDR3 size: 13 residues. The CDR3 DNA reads TGCAGTGCTAGAGAGGGGACTAGGAACGAGCAGTACTTC. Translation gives CSAREGTRNEQYF.

The DNA for the CDR3 is TGCAGGGGATGGGGCCGGGAAGAGACCCAGTACTTC. Its protein product is CRGWGREETQYF. The genes are TRBV20-1 and TRBJ2-5; D is possibly TRBD1 (5 bases). Germline CDR1 reads DFQATT; CDR2 reads SNEGSKA (reference sequence). The CDR3 covers 12 residues.

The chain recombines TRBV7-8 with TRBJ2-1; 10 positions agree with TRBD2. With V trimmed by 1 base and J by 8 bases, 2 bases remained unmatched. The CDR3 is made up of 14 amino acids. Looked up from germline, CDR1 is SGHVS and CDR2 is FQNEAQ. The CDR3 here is CASSLDSGGYEQFF. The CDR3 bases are TGTGCCAGCAGCTTAGATAGCGGGGGGTATGAGCAGTTCTTC.

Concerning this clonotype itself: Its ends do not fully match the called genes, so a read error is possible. The CDR3 spells CASRLGLTWYTEAFF. As DNA, the CDR3 is TGCGCCAGCAGGTTGGGTTTAACTTGGTACACTGAAGCTTTCTTT. V is TRBV5-1 and J is TRBJ1-1; D is unclear. This CDR3 comprises 15 residues. Germline CDR1 SGHRS, CDR2 YFSETQ.

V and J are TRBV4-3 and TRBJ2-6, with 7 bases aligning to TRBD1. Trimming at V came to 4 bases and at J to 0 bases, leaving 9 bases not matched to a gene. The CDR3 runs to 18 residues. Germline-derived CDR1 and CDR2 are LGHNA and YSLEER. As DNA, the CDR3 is TGCGCCAGCAGCCCAGGACAGGAATTCAGCTCTGGGGCCAACGTCCTGACTTTC. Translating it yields CASSPGQEFSSGANVLTF.

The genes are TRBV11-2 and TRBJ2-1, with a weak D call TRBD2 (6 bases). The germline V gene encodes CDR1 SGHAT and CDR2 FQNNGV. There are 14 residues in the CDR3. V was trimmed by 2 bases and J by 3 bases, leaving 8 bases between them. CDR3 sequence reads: CASSLWRVYNEQFF. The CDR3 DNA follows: TGTGCCAGCAGCTTATGGAGGGTCTACAATGAGCAGTTCTTC.

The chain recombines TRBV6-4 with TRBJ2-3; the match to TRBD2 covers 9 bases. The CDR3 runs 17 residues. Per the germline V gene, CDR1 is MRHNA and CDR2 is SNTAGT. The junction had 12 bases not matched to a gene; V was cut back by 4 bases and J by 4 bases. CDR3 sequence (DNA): TGTGCCAGCAGTGCCCGGGCGAGCGGGAGGAAGGCAGATACGCAGTATTTT. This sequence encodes CASSARASGRKADTQYF.

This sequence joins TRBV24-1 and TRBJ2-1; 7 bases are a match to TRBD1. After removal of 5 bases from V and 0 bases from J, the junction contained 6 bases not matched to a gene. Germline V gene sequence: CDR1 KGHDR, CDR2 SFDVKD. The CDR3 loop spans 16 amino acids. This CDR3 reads CATSGGTASSYNEQFF. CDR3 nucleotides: TGTGCCACCAGTGGAGGGACAGCCAGCTCCTACAATGAGCAGTTCTTC.

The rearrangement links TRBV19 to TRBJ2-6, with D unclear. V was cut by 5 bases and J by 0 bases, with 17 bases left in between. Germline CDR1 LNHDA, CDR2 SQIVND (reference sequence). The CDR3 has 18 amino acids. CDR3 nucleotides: TGTGCCAGTAGTTCTGGGTCTAACGTTCCCTCTGGGGCCAACGTCCTGACTTTC. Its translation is CASSSGSNVPSGANVLTF.

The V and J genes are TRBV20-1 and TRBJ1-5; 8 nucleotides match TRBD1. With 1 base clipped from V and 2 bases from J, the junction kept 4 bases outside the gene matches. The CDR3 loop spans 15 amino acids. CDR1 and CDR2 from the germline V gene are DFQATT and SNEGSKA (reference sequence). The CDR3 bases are TGCAGTGCTAGAGCAGGGGGCTTAGGCAATCAGCCCCAGCATTTT. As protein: CSARAGGLGNQPQHF.

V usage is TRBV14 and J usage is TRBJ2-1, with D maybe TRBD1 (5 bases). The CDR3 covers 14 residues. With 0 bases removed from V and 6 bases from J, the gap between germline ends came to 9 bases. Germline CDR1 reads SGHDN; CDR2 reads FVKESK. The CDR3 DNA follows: TGTGCCAGCAGCCAAGAAACAGGCCGCAATGAGCAGTTCTTC. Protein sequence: CASSQETGRNEQFF. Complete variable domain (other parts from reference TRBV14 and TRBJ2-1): EAGVTQFPSHSVIEKGQTVTLRCDPISGHDNLYWYRRVMGKEIKFLLHFVKESKQDESGMPNNRFLAERTGGTYSTLKVQPAELEDSGVYFCASSQETGRNEQFFGPGTRLTVL.

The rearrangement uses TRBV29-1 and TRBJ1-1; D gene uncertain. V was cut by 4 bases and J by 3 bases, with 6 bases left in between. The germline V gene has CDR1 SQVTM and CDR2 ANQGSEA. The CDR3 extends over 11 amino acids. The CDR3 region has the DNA TGCAGCGTTGCTTTTGACACTGAAGCTTTCTTT. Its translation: CSVAFDTEAFF.

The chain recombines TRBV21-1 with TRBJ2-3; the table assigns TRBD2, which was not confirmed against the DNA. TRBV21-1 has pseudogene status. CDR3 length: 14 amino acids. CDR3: CASSSSRGTDTQYF. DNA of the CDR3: TGTGCCAGCAGCAGCTCGAGGGGCACAGATACGCAGTATTTT.

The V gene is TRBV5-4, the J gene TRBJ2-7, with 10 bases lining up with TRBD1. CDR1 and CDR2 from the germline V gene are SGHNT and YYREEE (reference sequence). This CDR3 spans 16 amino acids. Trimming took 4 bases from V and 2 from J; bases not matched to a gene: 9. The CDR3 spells CASSIDPGQGTYEQYF. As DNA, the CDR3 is TGTGCCAGCAGCATCGACCCGGGACAGGGGACCTACGAGCAGTACTTC.

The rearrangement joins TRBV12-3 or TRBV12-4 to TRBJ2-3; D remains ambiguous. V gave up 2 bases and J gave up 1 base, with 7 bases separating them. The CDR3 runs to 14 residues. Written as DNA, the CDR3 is TGTGCCAGCAGTTTAAACAGCCGCACAGATACGCAGTATTTT. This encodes CASSLNSRTDTQYF.

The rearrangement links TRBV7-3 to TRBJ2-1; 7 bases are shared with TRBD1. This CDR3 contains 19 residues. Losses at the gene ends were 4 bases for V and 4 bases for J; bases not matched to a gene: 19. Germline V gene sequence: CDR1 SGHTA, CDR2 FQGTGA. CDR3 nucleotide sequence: TGTGCCAGCAGCTCCCGCAAGAGCACCGGGACAGCTTCGTACAATGAGCAGTTCTTC. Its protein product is CASSSRKSTGTASYNEQFF.

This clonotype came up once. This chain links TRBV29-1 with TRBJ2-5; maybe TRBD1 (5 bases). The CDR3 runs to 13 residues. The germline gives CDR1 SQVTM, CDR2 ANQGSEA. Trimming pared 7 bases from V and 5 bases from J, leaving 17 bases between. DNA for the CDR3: TGCAGCGCTCGCCTGACAGTAAGGGAGACCCAGTACTTC. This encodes CSARLTVRETQYF. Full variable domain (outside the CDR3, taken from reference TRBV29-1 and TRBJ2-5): SAVISQKPSRDICQRGTSLTIQCQVDSQVTMMFWYRQQPGQSLTLIATANQGSEATYESGFVIDKFPISRPNLTFSTLTVSNMSPEDSSIYLCSARLTVRETQYFGPGTRLLVL.

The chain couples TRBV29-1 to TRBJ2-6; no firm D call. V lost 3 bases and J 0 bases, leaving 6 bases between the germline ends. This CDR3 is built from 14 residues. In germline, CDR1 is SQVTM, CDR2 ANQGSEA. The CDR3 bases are TGCAGCGTTGATTACGGCTCTGGGGCCAACGTCCTGACTTTC. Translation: CSVDYGSGANVLTF. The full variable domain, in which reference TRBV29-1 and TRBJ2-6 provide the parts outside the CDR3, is SAVISQKPSRDICQRGTSLTIQCQVDSQVTMMFWYRQQPGQSLTLIATANQGSEATYESGFVIDKFPISRPNLTFSTLTVSNMSPEDSSIYLCSVDYGSGANVLTFGAGSRLTVL.

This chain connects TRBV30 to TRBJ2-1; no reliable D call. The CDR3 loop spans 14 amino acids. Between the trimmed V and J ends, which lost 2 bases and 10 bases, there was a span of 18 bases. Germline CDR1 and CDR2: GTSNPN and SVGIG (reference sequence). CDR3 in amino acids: CAWSRRGRQWEQFF. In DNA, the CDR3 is TGTGCCTGGAGTAGACGCGGACGTCAGTGGGAGCAGTTCTTC. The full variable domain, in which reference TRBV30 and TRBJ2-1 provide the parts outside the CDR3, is SQTIHQWPATLVQPVGSPLSLECTVEGTSNPNLYWYRQAAGRGLQLLFYSVGIGQISSEVPQNLSASRPQDRQFILSSKKLLLSDSGFYLCAWSRRGRQWEQFFGPGTRLTVL.

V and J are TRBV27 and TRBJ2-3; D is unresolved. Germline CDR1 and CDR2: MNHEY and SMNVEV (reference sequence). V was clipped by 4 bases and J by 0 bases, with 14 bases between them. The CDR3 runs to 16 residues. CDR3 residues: CASSYKESTSTDTQYF. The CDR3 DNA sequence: TGTGCCAGCAGTTACAAGGAGTCAACTAGCACAGATACGCAGTATTTT.

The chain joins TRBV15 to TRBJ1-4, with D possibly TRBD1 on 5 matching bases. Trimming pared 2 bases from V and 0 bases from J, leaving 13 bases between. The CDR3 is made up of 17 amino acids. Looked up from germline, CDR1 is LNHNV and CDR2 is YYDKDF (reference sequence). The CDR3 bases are TGTGCCACCAGCAGACCTACCGACAGCGCAACTAATGAAAAACTGTTTTTT. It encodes CATSRPTDSATNEKLFF.

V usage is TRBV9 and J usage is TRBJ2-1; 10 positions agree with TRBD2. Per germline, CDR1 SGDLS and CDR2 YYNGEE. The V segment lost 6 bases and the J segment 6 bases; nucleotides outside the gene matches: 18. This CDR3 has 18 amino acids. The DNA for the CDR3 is TGTGCCAGCAAAGGGGACGCGCTAGCGGGAGCTGGGACCAATGAGCAGTTCTTC. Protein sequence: CASKGDALAGAGTNEQFF.

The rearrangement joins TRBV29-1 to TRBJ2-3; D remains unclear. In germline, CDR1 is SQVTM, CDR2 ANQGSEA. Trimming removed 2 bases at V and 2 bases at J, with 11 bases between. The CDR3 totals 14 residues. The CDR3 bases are TGCAGCGTTGAATTGGTCACTAACACAGATACGCAGTATTTT. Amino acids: CSVELVTNTDTQYF.